A few counts support the clone carrying this T cell receptor beta chain. What it recognizes is unknown. Germline V CDR1 and CDR2: SQVTM, ANQGSEA. This CDR3 region has 15 residues. The ends lost 6 bases at V and 2 bases at J; junction bases unmatched: 10. The beta constant-region primer was an equimolar mix of two oligonucleotides covering TRBC1 and TRBC2. Nested alpha and beta constant-region primers with the SP2 primer drove four PCR rounds on ligated cDNA. MiXCR, run by TCRdb on the UMI-ligation and nested PCR reads, gives a single entry per CDR3 protein. The data show 150,000 or so distinct CDR3 sequences, with 22% seen just once and over 0.09% held by the top ten. The record originates from a study of naive and memory T cell subsets. The study's findings and limits: Especially in CD8 cells, naive repertoires contained a few larger clonotypes, possibly CD45RA-re-expressing memory cells.

The specimen sequenced was naive CD4+ T cells from blood. The gene calls are TRBV29-1 and TRBJ2-3; TRBD1 matches 8 bases. The origin of this receptor is a human donor in good health. CDR3 amino acids: CSVFRTGTITDTQYF. DNA for the CDR3: TGCAGCGTATTTAGGACAGGGACAATCACAGATACGCAGTATTTT.